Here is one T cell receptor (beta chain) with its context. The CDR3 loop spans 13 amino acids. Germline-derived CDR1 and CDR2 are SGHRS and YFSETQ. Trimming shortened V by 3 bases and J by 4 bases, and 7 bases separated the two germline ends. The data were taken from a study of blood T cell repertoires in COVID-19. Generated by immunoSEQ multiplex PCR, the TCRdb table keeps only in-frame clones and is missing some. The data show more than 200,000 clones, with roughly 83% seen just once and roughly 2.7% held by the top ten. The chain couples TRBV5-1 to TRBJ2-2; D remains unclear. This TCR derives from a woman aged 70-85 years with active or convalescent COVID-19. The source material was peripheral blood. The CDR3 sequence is CASSSGSTGELFF. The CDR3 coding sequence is TGCGCCAGCAGCTCTGGTAGCACCGGGGAGCTGTTTTTT.